This T cell receptor beta chain is drawn from a study of vaccination effects on CD4 cells after COVID-19. Whole-study findings and limits: Convalescent patients were few in the study, and early post-infection timepoints were absent.

On this clone itself: As yet, its antigen is unknown.

Per the germline V gene, CDR1 is LNHDA and CDR2 is SQIVND (reference sequence). The CDR3 is 13 residues long. The V end was cut by 3 bases, the J end by 7 bases, with 12 bases between. ViraFEST used viral peptide pools to expand antigen-specific CD4+ T cells before sequencing. Researchers isolated CD4+ T cells once around 11 days of culture had elapsed. It was between March and December 2020 that the person had a SARS-CoV-2 infection confirmed by PCR. The data were produced by immunoSEQ multiplex PCR, yet TCRdb's version contains in-frame clones alone and is incomplete. The sample shows around 40,000 clones, around 75% of them seen only once.

The V and J genes are TRBV19 and TRBJ1-1; D perhaps matches TRBD1 (5 bases). The material sequenced was CD4+ T cells from PBMCs cultured with a peptide pool, taken before COVID-19 vaccination. The receptor comes from a human donor who had a prior SARS-CoV-2 infection. CDR3 bases: TGTGCCAGTAGTATCGCAGGGTTCATTGAAGCTTTCTTT. Encoded protein: CASSIAGFIEAFF.